A selection of T cell receptor beta chains follows, all from one sample in a study of a mutant IDH1 vaccine in newly diagnosed glioma. Produced via immunoSEQ multiplex PCR; TCRdb's table is partial and in-frame only. The profile shows under 45,000 clones, about four fifths of them singletons. The antigens for these receptors are not known. The sequences come from PBMCs, collected from a glioma patient whose treatment included an IDH1 peptide vaccine. These receptors were taken from a man aged 50 or older with glioma. Both conserved end residues are part of each CDR3. Each record gives: J gene, D gene, V gene, clone size, CDR3 DNA, CDR3 protein. A D gene is named only where the DNA matches it firmly. A row's size may be missing; if present it is once, few, many or a size class.

j_call: TRBJ2-3
d_call: NA
v_call: TRBV15
clone_size: NA
cdr3_nt: TGTGCCACCAGCAGGCTGGACCGCACAGATACGCAGTATTTT
cdr3_aa: CATSRLDRTDTQYF

j_call: TRBJ2-2
d_call: TRBD2
v_call: TRBV2
clone_size: NA
cdr3_nt: TGTGCCAGCAGCGACGGGAGGGGGACCGGGGAGCTGTTTTTT
cdr3_aa: CASSDGRGTGELFF

j_call: TRBJ2-1
d_call: NA
v_call: TRBV7-2
clone_size: NA
cdr3_nt: TGTGCCAGCAGCTTGAGCCGGGGCTCCTACAATGAGCAGTTCTTC
cdr3_aa: CASSLSRGSYNEQFF

j_call: TRBJ1-1
d_call: NA
v_call: TRBV18
clone_size: NA
cdr3_nt: TGTGCCAGCTCAAGGGGGGCGAACACTGAAGCTTTCTTT
cdr3_aa: CASSRGANTEAFF

j_call: TRBJ1-5
d_call: NA
v_call: TRBV6-1
clone_size: NA
cdr3_nt: TGTGCCAGCAGTGACGCGGGGTACGGCAATCAGCCCCAGCATTTT
cdr3_aa: CASSDAGYGNQPQHF

j_call: TRBJ1-2
d_call: NA
v_call: TRBV6-5
clone_size: once
cdr3_nt: TGTGCCAGCAGTTACGAGGGTAGGGGCTACACCTTC
cdr3_aa: CASSYEGRGYTF

j_call: TRBJ1-5
d_call: NA
v_call: TRBV6-1
clone_size: few
cdr3_nt: TGTGCCAGCACCCTCGGACGGGTAGAGCCCCAGCATTTT
cdr3_aa: CASTLGRVEPQHF

j_call: TRBJ2-2
d_call: TRBD1
v_call: TRBV14
clone_size: NA
cdr3_nt: TGTGCCAGCACCCGACAGGGGGCTCGGGGGGAGCTGTTTTTT
cdr3_aa: CASTRQGARGELFF

j_call: TRBJ1-3
d_call: NA
v_call: TRBV29-1
clone_size: NA
cdr3_nt: TGCAGCGGCGACTCTGGAAACACCATATATTTT
cdr3_aa: CSGDSGNTIYF

j_call: TRBJ2-7
d_call: NA
v_call: TRBV27
clone_size: NA
cdr3_nt: TGTGCCAGCAGCCCGGTAGGGGGGAGCTCCTACGAGCAGTACTTC
cdr3_aa: CASSPVGGSSYEQYF

j_call: TRBJ2-7
d_call: TRBD2
v_call: TRBV5-1
clone_size: NA
cdr3_nt: TGCGCCAGCAGCTCCAGGGTCGGGGGGACCTACGAGCAGTACTTC
cdr3_aa: CASSSRVGGTYEQYF

j_call: TRBJ2-5
d_call: TRBD2
v_call: TRBV4-1
clone_size: NA
cdr3_nt: TGCGCCAGCAGCCCAAACCCGACTAGCGCAAGCCAAGAGACCCAGTACTTC
cdr3_aa: CASSPNPTSASQETQYF

j_call: TRBJ2-7
d_call: NA
v_call: TRBV6-5
clone_size: NA
cdr3_nt: TGTGCCAGCAGTTCCCCTCCAGGGGAGCAGTACTTC
cdr3_aa: CASSSPPGEQYF

j_call: TRBJ1-1
d_call: NA
v_call: TRBV7-2
clone_size: NA
cdr3_nt: TGTGCCAGCAGCTTATTAAACACTGAAGCTTTCTTT
cdr3_aa: CASSLLNTEAFF

j_call: TRBJ1-1
d_call: NA
v_call: TRBV4-1
clone_size: NA
cdr3_nt: TGCGCCAGCAGCCAAAGGGCGGGCCAGATGAACACTGAAGCTTTCTTT
cdr3_aa: CASSQRAGQMNTEAFF

j_call: TRBJ2-1
d_call: NA
v_call: TRBV6-4
clone_size: NA
cdr3_nt: TGTGCCAGCACCGAGCGCATTAATGGGGGCCAGGGTGAGCAGTTCTTC
cdr3_aa: CASTERINGGQGEQFF

j_call: TRBJ1-2
d_call: NA
v_call: TRBV5-3
clone_size: few
cdr3_nt: TGTGCCAGAAGGCCCGTTGGGGGCTACACCTTC
cdr3_aa: CARRPVGGYTF

j_call: TRBJ2-7
d_call: NA
v_call: TRBV6-5
clone_size: NA
cdr3_nt: TGTGCCAGCAGCCCTGGGCTGGGGGACTCCTACGAGCAGTACTTC
cdr3_aa: CASSPGLGDSYEQYF

j_call: TRBJ2-1
d_call: NA
v_call: TRBV27
clone_size: NA
cdr3_nt: TGTGCCAGCAGTTCTAGAGGTGTGAATGAGCAGTTCTTC
cdr3_aa: CASSSRGVNEQFF

j_call: TRBJ2-5
d_call: NA
v_call: TRBV6-6
clone_size: NA
cdr3_nt: TGTGCCAGCAAGCAGGAAGAGACCCAGTACTTC
cdr3_aa: CASKQEETQYF

j_call: TRBJ1-1
d_call: TRBD1
v_call: TRBV5-4
clone_size: NA
cdr3_nt: TGTGCCAGCAGCTCGGGACAGGGGGCATCGGAAGCTTTCTTT
cdr3_aa: CASSSGQGASEAFF

j_call: TRBJ1-1
d_call: NA
v_call: TRBV11-3
clone_size: NA
cdr3_nt: TGTGCCAGCAGCTTAGGAACAGGGAAGGTTAACACTGAAGCTTTCTTT
cdr3_aa: CASSLGTGKVNTEAFF

j_call: TRBJ1-1
d_call: NA
v_call: TRBV6-5
clone_size: few
cdr3_nt: TGTGCCAGCAGCCCCAAGGGATTTAAGAACACTGAAGCTTTCTTT
cdr3_aa: CASSPKGFKNTEAFF

j_call: TRBJ2-3
d_call: TRBD2
v_call: TRBV11-3
clone_size: NA
cdr3_nt: TGTGCCAGCAGCTCCGTTAGCGGGAGTACCACAGATACGCAGTATTTT
cdr3_aa: CASSSVSGSTTDTQYF

j_call: TRBJ2-2
d_call: NA
v_call: TRBV2
clone_size: NA
cdr3_nt: TGTGCCAGCAGTGGCATACGGGGACACACCGGGGAGCTGTTTTTT
cdr3_aa: CASSGIRGHTGELFF

j_call: TRBJ1-4
d_call: TRBD1
v_call: TRBV27
clone_size: once
cdr3_nt: TGTGCCAGCAACCCCCAACCCGGGACAGAGGGTGAAAAACTGTTTTTT
cdr3_aa: CASNPQPGTEGEKLFF

j_call: TRBJ2-5
d_call: NA
v_call: TRBV9
clone_size: NA
cdr3_nt: TGTGCCAGCAGCCCTCGACTAGGGATGGGGCAAGAGACCCAGTACTTC
cdr3_aa: CASSPRLGMGQETQYF

j_call: TRBJ1-5
d_call: NA
v_call: TRBV19
clone_size: NA
cdr3_nt: TGTGCCAGTGGTACGAGGGACGTAAATCAGCCCCAGCATTTT
cdr3_aa: CASGTRDVNQPQHF

j_call: TRBJ2-1
d_call: NA
v_call: TRBV19
clone_size: NA
cdr3_nt: TGTGCCAGTAGTGGGTCTAGCCGGTACGACACGAGACAAGGTGAGCAGTTCTTC
cdr3_aa: CASSGSSRYDTRQGEQFF

j_call: TRBJ1-4
d_call: NA
v_call: TRBV4-1
clone_size: NA
cdr3_nt: TGCGCCAGCAGCCAAGGCGGGGGGCTCAGGGAAAAACTGTTTTTT
cdr3_aa: CASSQGGGLREKLFF

j_call: TRBJ2-3
d_call: NA
v_call: TRBV7-9
clone_size: NA
cdr3_nt: TGTGCCAGCAGCCCCATGGGAAGGGAAGATTCAGATACGCAGTATTTT
cdr3_aa: CASSPMGREDSDTQYF

j_call: TRBJ1-3
d_call: NA
v_call: TRBV7-8
clone_size: NA
cdr3_nt: TGTGCCAGCGCCCCCCAGGTGGGAAACACCATATATTTT
cdr3_aa: CASAPQVGNTIYF

j_call: TRBJ2-7
d_call: NA
v_call: TRBV7-2
clone_size: NA
cdr3_nt: TGTGCCAGCAGCTTGACTAGCGAGCAGTACTTC
cdr3_aa: CASSLTSEQYF

j_call: TRBJ2-2
d_call: NA
v_call: TRBV27
clone_size: NA
cdr3_nt: TGTGCCAGCGGGGGGTCAAAGTCGGTCGGGGAGCTGTTTTTT
cdr3_aa: CASGGSKSVGELFF

j_call: TRBJ2-3
d_call: NA
v_call: TRBV2
clone_size: NA
cdr3_nt: TGTGCCAGCAGTCGCTCTCTAGGGGGGCGGCCAGATACGCAGTATTTT
cdr3_aa: CASSRSLGGRPDTQYF

j_call: TRBJ1-2
d_call: NA
v_call: TRBV5-5
clone_size: NA
cdr3_nt: TGTGCCAGCAGCTTATCCCTCCATGGCTACACCTTC
cdr3_aa: CASSLSLHGYTF

j_call: TRBJ2-7
d_call: NA
v_call: TRBV4-1
clone_size: NA
cdr3_nt: TGCGCCAGCAGCCAAGTAAAGGGCTCCTACGAGCAGTACTTC
cdr3_aa: CASSQVKGSYEQYF

j_call: TRBJ2-2
d_call: NA
v_call: TRBV7-3
clone_size: few
cdr3_nt: TGTGCCAGCAGCTTATCCGGGTCGAACACCGGGGAGCTGTTTTTT
cdr3_aa: CASSLSGSNTGELFF

j_call: TRBJ2-5
d_call: NA
v_call: TRBV9
clone_size: NA
cdr3_nt: TGTGCCAGCAGCGTGAGGGGGAACCAAGAGACCCAGTACTTC
cdr3_aa: CASSVRGNQETQYF

j_call: TRBJ1-5
d_call: TRBD1
v_call: TRBV2
clone_size: NA
cdr3_nt: TGTGCCAGCAAGGACAGGGGAGGTGATCAGCCCCAGCATTTT
cdr3_aa: CASKDRGGDQPQHF

j_call: TRBJ1-2
d_call: NA
v_call: TRBV5-5
clone_size: few
cdr3_nt: TGTGCCAGCAGCTTGGATATAGATGGCTACACCTTC
cdr3_aa: CASSLDIDGYTF

j_call: TRBJ2-3
d_call: NA
v_call: TRBV4-1
clone_size: NA
cdr3_nt: TGCGCCAGCAGCCAAGGCATTACGGATACGCAGTATTTT
cdr3_aa: CASSQGITDTQYF

j_call: TRBJ2-7
d_call: TRBD1
v_call: TRBV18
clone_size: NA
cdr3_nt: TGTGCCAGCTCAAGACAGGGTCCTTACGAGCAGTACTTC
cdr3_aa: CASSRQGPYEQYF